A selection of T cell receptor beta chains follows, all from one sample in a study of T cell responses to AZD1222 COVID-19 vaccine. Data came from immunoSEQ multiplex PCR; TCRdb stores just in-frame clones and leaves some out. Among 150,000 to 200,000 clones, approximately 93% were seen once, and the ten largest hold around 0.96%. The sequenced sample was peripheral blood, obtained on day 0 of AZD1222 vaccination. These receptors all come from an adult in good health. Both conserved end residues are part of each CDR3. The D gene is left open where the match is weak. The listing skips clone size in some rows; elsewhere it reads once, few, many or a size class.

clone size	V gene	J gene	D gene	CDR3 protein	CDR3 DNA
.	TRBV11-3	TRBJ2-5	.	CASSLSGYQETQYF	TGTGCCAGCAGCCTATCGGGGTACCAAGAGACCCAGTACTTC
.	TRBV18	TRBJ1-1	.	CASSPQGQDTEAFF	TGTGCCAGCTCACCCCAGGGCCAGGACACTGAAGCTTTCTTT
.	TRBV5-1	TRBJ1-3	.	CASSRSRDGYSGNTIYF	TGCGCCAGCAGCCGTTCAAGGGACGGATACTCTGGAAACACCATATATTTT
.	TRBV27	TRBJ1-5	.	CASRHLPNQPQHF	TGTGCCAGCAGGCACCTCCCCAATCAGCCCCAGCATTTT
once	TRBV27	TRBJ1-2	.	CASSFNGGYTF	TGTGCCAGCAGTTTTAATGGCGGCTACACCTTC
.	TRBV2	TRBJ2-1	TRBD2	CASSQRGGFYNEQFF	TGTGCCAGCAGCCAGCGGGGGGGCTTCTACAATGAGCAGTTCTTC
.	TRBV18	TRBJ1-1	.	CASSPQVISQNTEAFF	TGTGCCAGCTCGCCTCAGGTAATTTCTCAGAACACTGAAGCTTTCTTT
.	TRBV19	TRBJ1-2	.	CASSQDSPSDYGYTF	TGTGCCAGTAGTCAGGACAGCCCCTCTGATTATGGCTACACCTTC
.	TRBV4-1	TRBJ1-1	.	CASSQSNMAFF	TGCGCCAGCAGCCAATCGAACATGGCTTTCTTT
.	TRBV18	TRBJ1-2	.	CASSYTEDPGYGYTF	TGTGCCAGCTCGTACACAGAGGACCCAGGCTATGGCTACACCTTC
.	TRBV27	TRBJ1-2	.	CASSFGGALYGYTF	TGTGCCAGCAGTTTTGGGGGGGCCCTCTATGGCTACACCTTC
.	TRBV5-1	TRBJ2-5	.	CASSPDLETQYF	TGCGCCAGCAGCCCCGACTTAGAGACCCAGTACTTC
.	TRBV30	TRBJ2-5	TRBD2	CAWNRAQTSGGAVTQYF	TGTGCCTGGAACCGCGCTCAGACTAGCGGGGGGGCAGTGACCCAGTACTTC
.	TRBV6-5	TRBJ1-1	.	CASSYLGPRDTEAFF	TGTGCCAGCAGTTACCTAGGTCCTCGGGACACTGAAGCTTTCTTT
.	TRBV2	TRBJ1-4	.	CASSNTGQKLFF	TGTGCCAGCAGTAATACAGGGCAAAAACTGTTTTTT
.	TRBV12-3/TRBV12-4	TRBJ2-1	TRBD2	CASRGLDHNEQFF	TGTGCCAGCAGGGGACTAGATCACAATGAGCAGTTCTTC
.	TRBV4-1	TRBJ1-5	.	CASSRQSSGLNQPQHF	TGCGCCAGCAGCCGCCAGTCCTCAGGGCTCAATCAGCCCCAGCATTTT
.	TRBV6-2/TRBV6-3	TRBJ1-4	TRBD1	CASSLRDSGEKLFF	TGTGCCAGCAGTCTCCGGGACAGCGGTGAAAAACTGTTTTTT
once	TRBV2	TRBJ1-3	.	CASGRNAGNTIYF	TGTGCCAGCGGTAGGAACGCTGGAAACACCATATATTTT
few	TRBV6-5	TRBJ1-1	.	CASTAGWHTEAFF	TGTGCCAGCACCGCAGGGTGGCACACTGAAGCTTTCTTT
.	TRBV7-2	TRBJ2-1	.	CASSLASGNNEQFF	TGTGCCAGCAGCTTAGCATCAGGGAACAATGAGCAGTTCTTC
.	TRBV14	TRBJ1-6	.	CASSQETGNSPLHF	TGTGCCAGCAGCCAAGAGACAGGAAATTCACCCCTCCACTTT
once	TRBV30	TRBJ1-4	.	CAWSGSSNEKLFF	TGTGCCTGGAGTGGGTCATCTAATGAAAAACTGTTTTTT
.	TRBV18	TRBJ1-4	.	CASSPLGGVYEKLFF	TGTGCCAGCTCGCCATTGGGGGGAGTGTATGAAAAACTGTTTTTT
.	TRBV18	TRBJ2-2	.	CASSPRHINTGELFF	TGTGCCAGCTCACCAAGACATATCAACACCGGGGAGCTGTTTTTT
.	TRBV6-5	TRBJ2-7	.	CASSYAGSSYEQYF	TGTGCCAGCAGTTACGCTGGCAGCTCCTACGAGCAGTACTTC
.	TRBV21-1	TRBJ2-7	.	CASSKGGGRLRNEQYF	TGTGCCAGCAGCAAAGGAGGGGGCAGATTACGGAACGAGCAGTACTTC